This T cell receptor (beta chain) was documented in a study of blood T cell repertoires in COVID-19. TCRdb's table, derived via immunoSEQ multiplex PCR, lists solely in-frame clones and lacks some. The data hold hundreds of thousands of clones, with roughly 90% observed a single time. Trimming pared 3 bases from V and 1 base from J, leaving 16 bases between. Germline values: CDR1 LGHNA, CDR2 YNFKEQ. The CDR3 consists of 17 residues. The sequenced material came from PBMCs or T cells enriched from blood (not recorded which). This TCR came from a woman aged 25 to 39 who had recovered from COVID-19. The chain has TRBV4-2 and TRBJ1-5, with TRBD1 as a possible D gene (5 bases). As DNA, the CDR3 is TGTGCCAGCAGCCAGGGGGTGGGGGGTGGAAGCAATCAGCCCCAGCATTTT. Its translation is CASSQGVGGGSNQPQHF.